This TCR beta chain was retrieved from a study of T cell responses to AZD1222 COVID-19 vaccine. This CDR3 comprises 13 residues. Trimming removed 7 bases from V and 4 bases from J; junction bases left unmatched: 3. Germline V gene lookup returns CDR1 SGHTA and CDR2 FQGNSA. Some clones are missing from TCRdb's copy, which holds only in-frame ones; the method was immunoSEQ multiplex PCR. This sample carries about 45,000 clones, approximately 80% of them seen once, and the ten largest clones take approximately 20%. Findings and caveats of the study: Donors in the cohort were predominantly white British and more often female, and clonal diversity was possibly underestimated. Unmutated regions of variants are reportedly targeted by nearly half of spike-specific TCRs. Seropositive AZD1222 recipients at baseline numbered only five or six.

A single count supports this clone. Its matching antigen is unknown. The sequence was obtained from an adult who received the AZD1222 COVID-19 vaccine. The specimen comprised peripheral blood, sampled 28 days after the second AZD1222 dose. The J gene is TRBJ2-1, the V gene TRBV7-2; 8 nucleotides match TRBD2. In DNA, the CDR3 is TGTGCCAGCACGGGGGGGTCTTACAATGAGCAGTTCTTC. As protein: CASTGGSYNEQFF.